This T cell receptor (beta chain) was recorded in a study of T cells in Graves' hyperthyroidism and ophthalmopathy. As for the study in general: Peripheral blood specimens were obtained at initial diagnosis, prior to any treatment.

The CDR3 regions of TCR beta were amplified from RNA transcripts. TCR CDR3 regions were first amplified by RT-PCR with HTBI primers. In TCRdb, the multiplex PCR reads were re-called with MiXCR into one record per CDR3 protein. The repertoire holds roughly 740,000 distinct CDR3 sequences, with over 15% as singletons. Patients showing uncontrolled infection, other autoimmune disease, pregnancy or lactation were ineligible. Clinical symptoms, serum thyroxine and TRAb, thyroid ultrasound and orbital computed tomography together formed the diagnostic basis. The source of the PBMCs was around 10 ml of fresh peripheral blood. This CDR3 comprises 13 residues. The V end lost 3 bases, the J end lost 3 bases, and 6 bases lay between the germline ends. The germline gives CDR1 LNHDA, CDR2 SQIVND (reference sequence).

V gene TRBV19 combines with J gene TRBJ1-5, with D unresolved. Input material: blood. The TCR sequence derives from a man between 18 and 29 years old with Graves' hyperthyroidism. The CDR3 loop reads CASSMGFNQPQHF. The CDR3 DNA is TGTGCCAGTAGTATGGGATTCAATCAGCCCCAGCATTTT.